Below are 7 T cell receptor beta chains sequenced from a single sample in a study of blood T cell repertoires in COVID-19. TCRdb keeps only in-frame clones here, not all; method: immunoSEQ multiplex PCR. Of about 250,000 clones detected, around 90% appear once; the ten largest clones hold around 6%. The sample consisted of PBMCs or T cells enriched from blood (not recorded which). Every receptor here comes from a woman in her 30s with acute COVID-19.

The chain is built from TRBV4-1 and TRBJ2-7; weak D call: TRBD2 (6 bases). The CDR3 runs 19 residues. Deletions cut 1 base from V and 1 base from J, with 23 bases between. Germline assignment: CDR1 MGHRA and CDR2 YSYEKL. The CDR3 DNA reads TGCGCCAGCAGCCAAGGGGCGGGAAGGGGCGAAATTGGGTCCTACGAGCAGTACTTC. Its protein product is CASSQGAGRGEIGSYEQYF.

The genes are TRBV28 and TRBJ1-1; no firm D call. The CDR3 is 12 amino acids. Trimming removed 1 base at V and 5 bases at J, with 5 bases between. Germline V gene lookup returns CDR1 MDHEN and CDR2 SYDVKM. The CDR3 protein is CASSLFRTEAFF. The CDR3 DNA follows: TGTGCCAGCAGTTTATTCAGGACTGAAGCTTTCTTT.

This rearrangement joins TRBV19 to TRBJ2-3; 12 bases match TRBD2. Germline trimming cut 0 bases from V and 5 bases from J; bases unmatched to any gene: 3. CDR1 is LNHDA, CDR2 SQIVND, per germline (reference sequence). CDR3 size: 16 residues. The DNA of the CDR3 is TGTGCCAGTAGTATAGATAGGGGACTAGCGGGAGATACGCAGTATTTT. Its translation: CASSIDRGLAGDTQYF.

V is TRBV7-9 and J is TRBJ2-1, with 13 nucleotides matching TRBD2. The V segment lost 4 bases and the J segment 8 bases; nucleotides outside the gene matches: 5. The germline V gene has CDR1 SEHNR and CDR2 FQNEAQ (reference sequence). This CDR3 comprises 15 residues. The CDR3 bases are TGTGCCAGCAGCTCAGGACTAGCGGGAGTGGATGAGCAGTTCTTC. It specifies CASSSGLAGVDEQFF.

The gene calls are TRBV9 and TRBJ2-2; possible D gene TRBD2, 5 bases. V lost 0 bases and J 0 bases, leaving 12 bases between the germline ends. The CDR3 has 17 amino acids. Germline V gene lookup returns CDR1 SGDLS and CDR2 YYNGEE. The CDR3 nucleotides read TGTGCCAGCAGCGTAGAGAGGCTAGCCGCGAACACCGGGGAGCTGTTTTTT. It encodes CASSVERLAANTGELFF.

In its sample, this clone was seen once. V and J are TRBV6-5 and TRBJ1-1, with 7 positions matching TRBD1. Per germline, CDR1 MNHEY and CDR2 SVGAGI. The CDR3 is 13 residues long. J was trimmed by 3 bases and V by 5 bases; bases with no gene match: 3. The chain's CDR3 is CASSPQGDTEAFF. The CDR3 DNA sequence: TGTGCCAGCAGTCCTCAGGGGGACACTGAAGCTTTCTTT.

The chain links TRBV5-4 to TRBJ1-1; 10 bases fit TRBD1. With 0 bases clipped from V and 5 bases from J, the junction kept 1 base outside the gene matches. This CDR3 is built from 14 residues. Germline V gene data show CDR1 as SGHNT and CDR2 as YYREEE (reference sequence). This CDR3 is CASSLVGQGTEAFF. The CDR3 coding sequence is TGTGCCAGCAGCTTGGTGGGACAGGGGACTGAAGCTTTCTTT. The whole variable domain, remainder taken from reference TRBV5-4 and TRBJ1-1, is ETGVTQSPTHLIKTRGQQVTLRCSSQSGHNTVSWYQQALGQGPQFIFQYYREEENGRGNFPPRFSGLQFPNYSSELNVNALELDDSALYLCASSLVGQGTEAFFGQGTRLTVV.